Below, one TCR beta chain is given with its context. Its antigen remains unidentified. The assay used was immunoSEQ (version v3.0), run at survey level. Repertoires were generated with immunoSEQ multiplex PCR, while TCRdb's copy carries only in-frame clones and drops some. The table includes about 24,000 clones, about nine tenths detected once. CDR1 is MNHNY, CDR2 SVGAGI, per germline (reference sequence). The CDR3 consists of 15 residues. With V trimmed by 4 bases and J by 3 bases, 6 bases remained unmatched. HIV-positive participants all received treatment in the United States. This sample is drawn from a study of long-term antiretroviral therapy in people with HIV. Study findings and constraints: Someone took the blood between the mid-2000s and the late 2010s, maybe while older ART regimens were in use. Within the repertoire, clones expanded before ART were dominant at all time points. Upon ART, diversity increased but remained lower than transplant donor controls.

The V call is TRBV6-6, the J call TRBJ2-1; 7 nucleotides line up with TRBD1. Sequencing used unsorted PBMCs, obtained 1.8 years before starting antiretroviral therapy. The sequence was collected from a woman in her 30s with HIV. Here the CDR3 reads CASSSGTVGYNEQFF. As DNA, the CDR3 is TGTGCCAGCAGTTCCGGGACAGTGGGCTACAATGAGCAGTTCTTC.